A single T cell receptor (beta chain) is shown here with its context. This clone was seen more than once but under ten times. What this receptor recognizes is not known. Base qualities were left out, and no much larger clone turns up one base away. CDR1 and CDR2 are drawn from the germline V gene: MNHEY, SVGAGI. Including cysteine and phenylalanine, the CDR3 has 13 amino acids. Here the CDR3 DNA is all that survives: 39 bases in frame from base 1. Trimming at the junction amounts to 6 bases on V and 5 bases on J, and the germline ends lie 10 bases apart. This sample stems from a study of Ad26.COV2.S vaccination and SARS-CoV-2 variants (dated by TCRdb to the early 2020s). The study in broad terms: Vaccine-arm donors came from COV1001, a multicentre, randomized, double-blind, placebo-controlled phase I-IIa trial of Ad26.COV2.S in healthy adults. The TCR-sequenced set comprised approximately 30 samples: approximately 19 Ad26.COV2.S vaccine recipients, 5 placebo recipients and 8 SARS-CoV-2 convalescent individuals. TCRbeta repertoire sequencing was used to assess the specificity and breadth of SARS-CoV-2-reactive T cell receptors after Ad26.COV2.S vaccination. Trial participants were randomized into five groups of five: low-dose or high-dose Ad26.COV2.S given once or twice, or placebo on both occasions. Dosing of Ad26.COV2.S was intramuscular, at either 5x10^10 or 1x10^11 viral particles, delivered as one shot or as two shots spaced 56 days apart. Investigators did not know the trial group allocation while performing experiments and assessing outcomes. Study-wide findings and limitations: Substantial breadth of spike-specific CD8+ and CD4+ T cell responses was reported after vaccination. Spike-specific TCR breadth was higher in Ad26.COV2.S recipients than in placebo recipients (P = 0.0014). The study was not powered to compare responses between vaccine doses or regimens. Comparable non-spike TCR breadth was observed between vaccine and placebo recipients, consistent with only spike being contained in the vaccine. It was noted by the authors that total T cell responses may have been underestimated by the TCR breadth and depth analyses.

The immunoSEQ Assay was the method used to sequence TCRbeta CDR3 regions. After extraction, genomic DNA underwent amplification by bias-controlled multiplex PCR, followed by high-throughput sequencing. In the paper's pipeline: To quantify the absolute abundance of every unique TCRbeta CDR3 region, sequences were collapsed and filtered. T cell fraction was estimated by normalizing TCRbeta template counts to usable DNA, which was measured by amplifying reference genes present in all nucleated cells. Repertoire TCRs were annotated as SARS-CoV-2-specific by exact matching of V gene, CDR3 amino acid sequence and J gene to a known reactive TCR set. The reference SARS-CoV-2 TCR set was derived from MIRA and filtered for enrichment in COVID-19-positive ImmuneCODE repertoires, a step that removed public or cross-reactive TCRs. Using the MIRA antigens, annotated TCRs were further analysed by specific ORF or by position within an ORF. Breadth was defined as the number of annotated unique rearrangements divided by the total number of unique productive rearrangements, and depth was defined as the summed frequency of the annotated unique rearrangements. Group comparisons of TCR breadth used two-sided Wilcoxon rank-sum tests. TCRdb re-hosts the immuneACCESS table, in-frame sequences only. Its copies lack some clones; in the studies checked, an unresolved V gene accounts for under half of them, and the cause for the rest is not known. That table gives V, J and clone size, and the DNA gave D and trimming. The sample yields over 350,000 clones; 75% to 90% were counted once. 3% to 3.5% of the sample lies in the top ten.

The intended sense of this specimen's treatment or condition label: roughly 20 received Ad26.COV2.S at low or high dose, single or two shots; 5 received placebo; per-sample allocation not given. Repertoires of vaccine and placebo recipients were sequenced from samples collected on day 63 after the first injection. In Cohort 1b, about 27 adults aged 18-55 years were enrolled at a single site in Boston, USA, between 29 July and 7 August 2020. As a vaccine, Ad26.COV2.S was a replication-incompetent adenovirus type 26 vector that expressed a prefusion-stabilized SARS-CoV-2 spike protein derived from the original Wuhan strain.

Here the sequenced sample was peripheral blood, taken in a trial of Ad26.COV2.S vaccine versus placebo. The receptor chain draws on TRBV6-5 and TRBJ2-2; a tentative D match to TRBD1 spans 5 bases. This receptor was taken from a person between 18 and 65 years old who received the Ad26.COV2.S COVID-19 vaccine or a placebo. In nucleotide form, the sequence is TGTGCCAGCAGGAGAAGACAGACCGGGGAGCTGTTTTTT. It encodes CASRRRQTGELFF.